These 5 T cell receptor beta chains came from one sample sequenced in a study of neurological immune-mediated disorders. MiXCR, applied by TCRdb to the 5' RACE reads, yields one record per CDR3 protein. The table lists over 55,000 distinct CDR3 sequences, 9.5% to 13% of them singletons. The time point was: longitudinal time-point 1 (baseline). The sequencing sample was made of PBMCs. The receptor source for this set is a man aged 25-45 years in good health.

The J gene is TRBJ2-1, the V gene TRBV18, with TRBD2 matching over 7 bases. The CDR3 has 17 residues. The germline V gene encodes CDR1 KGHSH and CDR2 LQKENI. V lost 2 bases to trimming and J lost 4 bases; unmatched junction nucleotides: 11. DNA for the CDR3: TGTGCCAGCTCACCAGGACTAGTTGGGGGGGGATACAATGAGCAGTTCTTC. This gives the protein CASSPGLVGGGYNEQFF.

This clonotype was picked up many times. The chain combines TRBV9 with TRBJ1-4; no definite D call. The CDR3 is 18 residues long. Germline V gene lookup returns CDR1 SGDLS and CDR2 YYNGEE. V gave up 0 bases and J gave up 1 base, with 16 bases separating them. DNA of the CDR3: TGTGCCAGCAGCGTAGACGGACGGTCGGGCGGAACTAATGAAAAACTGTTTTTT. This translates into CASSVDGRSGGTNEKLFF.

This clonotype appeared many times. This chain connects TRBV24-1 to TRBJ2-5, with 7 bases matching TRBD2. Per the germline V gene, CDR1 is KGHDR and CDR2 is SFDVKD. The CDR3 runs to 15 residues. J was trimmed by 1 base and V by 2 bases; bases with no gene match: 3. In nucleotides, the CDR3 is TGTGCCACCAGTGATTCCGGGACTACCCAAGAGACCCAGTACTTC. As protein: CATSDSGTTQETQYF.

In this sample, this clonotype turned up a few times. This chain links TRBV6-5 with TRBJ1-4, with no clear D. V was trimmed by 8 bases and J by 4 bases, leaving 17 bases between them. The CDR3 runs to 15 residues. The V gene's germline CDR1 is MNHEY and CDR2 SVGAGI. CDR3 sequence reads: CASGNLRALNEKLFF. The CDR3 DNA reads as TGTGCCAGCGGAAATCTCCGGGCCCTTAATGAAAAACTGTTTTTT.

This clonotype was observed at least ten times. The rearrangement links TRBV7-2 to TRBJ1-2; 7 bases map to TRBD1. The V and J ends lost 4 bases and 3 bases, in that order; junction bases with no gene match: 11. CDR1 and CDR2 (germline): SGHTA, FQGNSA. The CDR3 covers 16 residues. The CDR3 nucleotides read TGTGCCAGCAGCTCCGCAGTCTTTCAGGGGGACTATGGCTACACCTTC. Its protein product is CASSSAVFQGDYGYTF.